This passage covers 8 T cell receptor beta chains from one sample sequenced in a study of beta chain features in type 1 diabetes. Findings and limits, study-wide: Moderate but significant shortening of TCRB CDR3s was recorded in all four CD4+ subsets from Type 1 diabetes patients.

Expressed TCRB transcripts were sequenced because the isolated RNA had all been reverse transcribed beforehand. This table comes from immunoSEQ multiplex PCR, and its TCRdb copy is limited to in-frame clones, with some not included. The repertoire has 200,000 to 300,000 clones, approximately 10% of them found once; the top ten carry 0.017%. The antigens of these receptors remain unknown. Sequencing was carried out using naive CD4+ T cells from blood. These receptors all stem from a man younger than 45 with type 1 diabetes.

This clone was recorded a few times. The chain joins TRBV28 to TRBJ1-2, with TRBD1 matching 7 bases. The J segment lost 4 bases and the V segment lost 5 bases, leaving 4 bases of the junction unmatched. The CDR3 sequence is 13 residues long. Per the germline V gene, CDR1 is MDHEN and CDR2 is SYDVKM. The CDR3 here is CASSPGQSYGYTF. The CDR3 DNA is TGTGCCAGCAGTCCGGGACAGAGCTATGGCTACACCTTC.

The chain joins TRBV5-1 to TRBJ2-1; perhaps TRBD2 as D (5 bases). The CDR3 has 13 amino acids. V dropped 3 bases and J dropped 6 bases, with 10 bases sitting between them. The germline V gene encodes CDR1 SGHRS and CDR2 YFSETQ. The CDR3 region has the DNA TGCGCCAGCAGCTCTCGGACTGGCAATGAGCAGTTCTTC. This encodes CASSSRTGNEQFF.

In its sample, this clone was seen a few times. This sequence joins TRBV6-5 and TRBJ2-7; D might be TRBD1 (6 bases). Germline V lookup: CDR1 MNHEY, CDR2 SVGAGI. CDR3 length: 15 amino acids. Trimming took 4 bases from V and 6 from J, leaving 19 bases between them. This chain's CDR3 is CASSSSNRVGGEQYF. The DNA for the CDR3 is TGTGCCAGCAGTTCATCAAACAGGGTCGGCGGCGAGCAGTACTTC.

CDR3 nucleotide sequence: TGTGCCAGCTCCTGGGTTCCAGGGGCGCTGACTGAAGCTTTCTTT. Protein product: CASSWVPGALTEAFF. The chain has TRBV18 and TRBJ1-1; perhaps TRBD1 as D (6 bases). Trimming took 6 bases from V and 5 from J, leaving 19 bases between them. The CDR3 is 15 amino acids. Germline V gives CDR1 KGHSH, CDR2 LQKENI.

This chain links TRBV30 with TRBJ2-5, with 9 nucleotides matching TRBD1. This CDR3 has 15 amino acids. The trim removed 3 bases at V and 5 bases at J, leaving 10 bases unmatched. The germline gives CDR1 GTSNPN, CDR2 SVGIG (reference sequence). The CDR3 sequence: CAWSPPDRGRETQYF. The CDR3, as DNA: TGTGCCTGGAGCCCCCCGGACAGGGGACGGGAGACCCAGTACTTC.

The table lists this clone with a few counts. The chain uses TRBV7-9 and TRBJ2-3; TRBD2 aligns across 9 bases. CDR3 length equals 15 residues. V dropped 2 bases and J dropped 1; count of bases not matched to a gene: 1. CDR1 and CDR2 from the germline V gene are SEHNR and FQNEAQ (reference sequence). The CDR3 coding sequence is TGTGCCAGCAGCTTATTAGCGGGAGGCACAGATACGCAGTATTTT. Protein sequence: CASSLLAGGTDTQYF.

The gene calls are TRBV4-3 and TRBJ1-5, with D tentatively TRBD1 (6 bases). Germline V lookup: CDR1 LGHNA, CDR2 YSLEER. Trimming removed 4 bases at V and 5 bases at J, with 9 bases between. The CDR3 sequence is 13 residues long. CDR3 DNA sequence: TGCGCCAGCAGCCTACAGGGAGATCAGCCCCAGCATTTT. It translates to CASSLQGDQPQHF.

The chain employs TRBV28 and TRBJ1-5, with a possible D match to TRBD1 (5 bases). Trimming took off 6 bases at V and 0 bases at J, with 9 bases between the two ends. The length of the CDR3 is 14 residues. The germline V gene encodes CDR1 MDHEN and CDR2 SYDVKM. The chain's CDR3 is CASSKGVSNQPQHF. The CDR3 DNA is TGTGCCAGCAGCAAAGGGGTTAGCAATCAGCCCCAGCATTTT.